The 19 T cell receptor beta chains below all came from one sample that was sequenced in a study of shared clonotypes between healthy human individuals. Generated by immunoSEQ multiplex PCR, the TCRdb table keeps only in-frame clones and is missing some. The sample shows some 2.1 million clones, over 85% of them seen only once. Naive CD8 isolation took CD45RO-negative cells positively selected for CCR7 and excluded terminally differentiated effector memory CD45RA+ cells. Sequences were obtained from naive CD8+ T cells from PBMCs. The receptor source for this set is a man between 18 and 29 years old in good health. Some clones in this sample may be carry-over from other donors' samples.

V is TRBV27 and J is TRBJ2-1; 8 bases agree with TRBD1. Germline CDR1 is MNHEY and CDR2 is SMNVEV (reference sequence). V was clipped by 6 bases and J by 2 bases; unmatched bases: 12. CDR3 size: 17 residues. The CDR3 bases are TGTGCCAGCAGACCTAAACTTGGACAGGGCCCCTACAATGAGCAGTTCTTC. Its protein product is CASRPKLGQGPYNEQFF.

The rearrangement uses TRBV2 and TRBJ2-4; 9 bases agree with TRBD2. Germline assignment: CDR1 SNHLY and CDR2 FYNNEI. This CDR3 has 17 residues. V shed 7 bases, J shed 2 bases, and the junction held 12 bases outside the gene matches. The CDR3 protein is CASTTPWSGRTKNIQYF. In DNA form, the CDR3 reads TGTGCCAGCACCACACCGTGGAGCGGGAGGACCAAAAACATTCAGTACTTC.

The CDR3 sequence: CASSLEGNSEKLFF. For the CDR3, the DNA is TGTGCCAGCAGCTTAGAGGGGAACAGTGAAAAACTGTTTTTT. This chain joins TRBV11-2 and TRBJ1-4; D is undetermined. Germline V gene data show CDR1 as SGHAT and CDR2 as FQNNGV. The V end was cut by 0 bases, the J end by 7 bases, with 9 bases between. This CDR3 contains 14 residues.

Worth noting for this clone: Other DNA sequences within the sample encode an identical CDR3. The CDR3 DNA reads as TGTGCCAGCAGTTTATCAGAGTCTGGGGCCAACGTCCTGACTTTC. It specifies CASSLSESGANVLTF. This sequence joins TRBV27 and TRBJ2-6, with D unresolved. The CDR3 length is 15 residues. In germline, CDR1 is MNHEY, CDR2 SMNVEV (reference sequence). The V and J ends lost 0 bases and 1 base respectively, with 4 bases between them.

The rearrangement uses TRBV7-6 and TRBJ2-7, with 7 bases that match TRBD1. The CDR3 has 16 residues. Germline V CDR1 and CDR2: SGHVS, FNYEAQ. The J segment lost 0 bases and the V segment lost 1 base, leaving 6 bases of the junction unmatched. The CDR3 sequence: CASSLGSGGASYEQYF. The CDR3 nucleotides read TGTGCCAGCAGCTTAGGGTCAGGGGGAGCCTCCTACGAGCAGTACTTC.

The chain employs TRBV7-9 and TRBJ1-5; tentative D call: TRBD1 (5 bases). The CDR3 contains 14 residues. CDR1 and CDR2 from the germline V gene are SEHNR and FQNEAQ (reference sequence). V was clipped by 1 base and J by 6 bases, with 10 bases between them. For the CDR3, the DNA is TGTGCCAGCAGCTTAGGGCAAACAGGTCAGCCCCAGCATTTT. This codes for CASSLGQTGQPQHF.

The chain couples TRBV27 to TRBJ2-1; TRBD1 aligns across 9 bases. J lost 9 bases, V lost 4 bases, and 10 bases had no gene match. Germline assignment: CDR1 MNHEY and CDR2 SMNVEV (reference sequence). This CDR3 contains 15 residues. This chain's CDR3 is CASSYVGTGHREQFF. CDR3 DNA: TGTGCCAGCAGTTATGTGGGGACAGGGCACCGTGAGCAGTTCTTC.

The chain carries TRBV6-5 and TRBJ2-7; D unclear. Trimming took off 2 bases at V and 2 bases at J, with 10 bases between the two ends. The germline gives CDR1 MNHEY, CDR2 SVGAGI. There are 14 residues in the CDR3. In DNA form, the CDR3 reads TGTGCCAGCAGTTACGGACGTCGGCCCTACGAGCAGTACTTC. Amino acid sequence: CASSYGRRPYEQYF.

As concerns this clone: Other nucleotide sequences in the sample specify the same CDR3. The chain's CDR3 is CASSPGTGPYEQYF. CDR3 nucleotides: TGCGCCAGCAGCCCAGGGACAGGACCCTACGAGCAGTACTTC. The rearrangement links TRBV5-1 to TRBJ2-7; 8 nucleotides match TRBD1. V lost 4 bases and J lost 2; bases outside the gene matches: 5. The CDR3 length is 14 residues. Germline assignment: CDR1 SGHRS and CDR2 YFSETQ.

The V gene is TRBV7-9, the J gene TRBJ1-2; D may be TRBD1 (6 bases). CDR3 size: 16 residues. Trimming took off 3 bases at V and 0 bases at J, with 14 bases between the two ends. From germline, CDR1 is SEHNR and CDR2 FQNEAQ (reference sequence). In nucleotides, the CDR3 is TGTGCCAGCAGCTTCCCCCCAGGGGCAGCTAACTATGGCTACACCTTC. It specifies CASSFPPGAANYGYTF.

The J gene is TRBJ2-7, the V gene TRBV28, with D perhaps matching TRBD1 (6 bases). The CDR3 spans 15 residues. CDR1 MDHEN and CDR2 SYDVKM come from the germline V gene. The V and J ends lost 8 bases and 5 bases respectively, with 22 bases between them. DNA of the CDR3: TGTGCCAGCCCCGGGTCAGAGGGGGTCCTCCACGAGCAGTACTTC. This sequence encodes CASPGSEGVLHEQYF. Combining the CDR3 with reference TRBV28 and TRBJ2-7 gives the whole variable domain DVKVTQSSRYLVKRTGEKVFLECVQDMDHENMFWYRQDPGLGLRLIYFSYDVKMKEKGDIPEGYSVSREKKERFSLILESASTNQTSMYLCASPGSEGVLHEQYFGPGTRLTVT.

The chain carries TRBV6-6 and TRBJ1-2, with D perhaps TRBD1 (6 bases). The CDR3 loop spans 14 amino acids. Trimming left V 0 bases short and J 6 bases short, with 11 bases between. Germline values: CDR1 MNHNY, CDR2 SVGAGI (reference sequence). CDR3 sequence (DNA): TGTGCCAGCAGTTACTCCTCGGGACATGATGGCTACACCTTC. The encoded protein is CASSYSSGHDGYTF.

The V gene is TRBV13, the J gene TRBJ2-7; tentatively, D is TRBD1 or TRBD2 (5 bases each). Germline CDR1 and CDR2: PRHDT and FYEKMQ (reference sequence). The CDR3 totals 14 residues. V was trimmed by 7 bases and J by 2 bases, leaving 15 bases between them. CDR3 nucleotide sequence: TGTGCCAGCACCCTCCGGGACGGACCCTACGAGCAGTACTTC. Its translation is CASTLRDGPYEQYF.

J is TRBJ1-2 and V is TRBV9; D is unresolved. Germline V gene data show CDR1 as SGDLS and CDR2 as YYNGEE. This CDR3 spans 16 amino acids. Trimming shortened V by 2 bases and J by 8 bases, and 22 bases separated the two germline ends. The CDR3, as DNA: TGTGCCAGCAGCGTGGCCACCGGCAGTTTGGCGGGGGGCTACACCTTC. This gives the protein CASSVATGSLAGGYTF.

Here the CDR3 DNA reads TGTGCCAGCAGCCCTCGACTGAACACTGAAGCTTTCTTT. This encodes CASSPRLNTEAFF. The chain uses TRBV7-8 and TRBJ1-1; no reliable D call. The V end lost 5 bases, the J end lost 0 bases, and 7 bases lay between the germline ends. This CDR3 comprises 13 residues. Germline assignment: CDR1 SGHVS and CDR2 FQNEAQ.

This clone was recorded once. V and J are TRBV5-8 and TRBJ2-7, with D tentatively TRBD1 or TRBD2 (5 bases each). CDR1 SGHTS and CDR2 YDEGEE come from the germline V gene. The CDR3 consists of 16 residues. V gave up 3 bases and J gave up 12 bases, with 28 bases separating them. The DNA for the CDR3 is TGTGCCAGCAGCTCGGCGACCAGGGCCTTCGATAATGGGAGGTACTTC. It codes for CASSSATRAFDNGRYF. The entire variable domain, with the rest obtained from reference TRBV5-8 and TRBJ2-7, is as follows: EAGVTQSPTHLIKTRGQQATLRCSPISGHTSVYWYQQALGLGLQFLLWYDEGEERNRGNFPPRFSGRQFPNYSSELNVNALELEDSALYLCASSSATRAFDNGRYFGPGTRLTVT.

The CDR3 region is CASSEDGLAARTGELFF. The CDR3 coding sequence is TGTGCCAGCAGTGAAGACGGACTAGCGGCGAGGACCGGGGAGCTGTTTTTT. This rearrangement joins TRBV2 to TRBJ2-2; 10 bases are shared with TRBD2. This CDR3 contains 17 residues. Germline V lookup: CDR1 SNHLY, CDR2 FYNNEI. The J segment lost 5 bases and the V segment lost 1 base, leaving 7 bases of the junction unmatched.

This chain uses TRBV27 with TRBJ2-7; D is perhaps TRBD2 (6 bases). The CDR3 extends over 16 amino acids. CDR1 and CDR2 from the germline V gene are MNHEY and SMNVEV (reference sequence). The V and J ends lost 5 bases and 0 bases respectively, with 17 bases between them. CDR3 bases: TGTGCCAGCAGTCGACGTATAGCGGCGGACTCCTACGAGCAGTACTTC. Amino acids: CASSRRIAADSYEQYF.

This clone appeared a few times. The sample holds other DNA sequences that translate to the same CDR3. The chain uses TRBV28 and TRBJ1-1, with D unclear. This CDR3 region has 13 residues. The V and J ends lost 7 bases and 4 bases respectively, with 13 bases between them. CDR1 is MDHEN, CDR2 SYDVKM, per germline. The CDR3 coding sequence is TGTGCCAGCACCCCGTCGTGGGGCACTGAAGCTTTCTTT. It codes for CASTPSWGTEAFF.